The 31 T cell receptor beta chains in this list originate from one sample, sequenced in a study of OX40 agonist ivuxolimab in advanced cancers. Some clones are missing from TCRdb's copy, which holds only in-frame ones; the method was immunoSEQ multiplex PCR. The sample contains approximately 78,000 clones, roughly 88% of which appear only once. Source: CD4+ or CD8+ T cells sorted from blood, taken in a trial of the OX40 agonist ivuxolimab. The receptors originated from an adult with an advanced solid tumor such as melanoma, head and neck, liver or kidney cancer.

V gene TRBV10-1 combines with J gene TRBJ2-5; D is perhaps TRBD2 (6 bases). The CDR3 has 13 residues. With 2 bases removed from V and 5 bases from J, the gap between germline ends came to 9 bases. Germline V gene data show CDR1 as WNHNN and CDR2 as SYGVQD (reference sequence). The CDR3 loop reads CASSEGGKETQYF. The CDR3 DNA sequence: TGCGCCAGCAGTGAGGGAGGGAAGGAGACCCAGTACTTC.

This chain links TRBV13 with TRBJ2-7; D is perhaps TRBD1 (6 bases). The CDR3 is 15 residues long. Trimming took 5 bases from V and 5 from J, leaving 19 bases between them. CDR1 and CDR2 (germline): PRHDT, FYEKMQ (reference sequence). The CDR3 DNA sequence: TGTGCCAGCAGCGCCCGCACAGGGCTAAAGGACGAGCAGTACTTC. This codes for CASSARTGLKDEQYF.

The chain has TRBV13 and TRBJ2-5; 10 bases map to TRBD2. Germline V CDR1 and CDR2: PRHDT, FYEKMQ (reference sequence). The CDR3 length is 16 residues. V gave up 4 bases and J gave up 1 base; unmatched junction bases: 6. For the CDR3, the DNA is TGTGCCAGCAGCTACGCGAGCGGGGGGGCCCAAGAGACCCAGTACTTC. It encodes CASSYASGGAQETQYF.

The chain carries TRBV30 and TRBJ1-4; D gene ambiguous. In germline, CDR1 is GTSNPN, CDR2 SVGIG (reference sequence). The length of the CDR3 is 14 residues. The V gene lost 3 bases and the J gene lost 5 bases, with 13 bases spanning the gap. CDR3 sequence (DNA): TGTGCCTGGAGGCCGGACGTGGAGAATGAAAAACTGTTTTTT. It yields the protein CAWRPDVENEKLFF. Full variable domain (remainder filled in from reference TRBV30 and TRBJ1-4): SQTIHQWPATLVQPVGSPLSLECTVEGTSNPNLYWYRQAAGRGLQLLFYSVGIGQISSEVPQNLSASRPQDRQFILSSKKLLLSDSGFYLCAWRPDVENEKLFFGSGTQLSVL.

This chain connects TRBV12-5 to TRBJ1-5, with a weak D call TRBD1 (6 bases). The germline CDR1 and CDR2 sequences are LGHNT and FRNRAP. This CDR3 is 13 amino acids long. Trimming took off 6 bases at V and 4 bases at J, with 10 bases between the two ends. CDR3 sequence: CASGPQGNQPQHF. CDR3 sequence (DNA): TGTGCTAGTGGGCCACAGGGTAATCAGCCCCAGCATTTT.

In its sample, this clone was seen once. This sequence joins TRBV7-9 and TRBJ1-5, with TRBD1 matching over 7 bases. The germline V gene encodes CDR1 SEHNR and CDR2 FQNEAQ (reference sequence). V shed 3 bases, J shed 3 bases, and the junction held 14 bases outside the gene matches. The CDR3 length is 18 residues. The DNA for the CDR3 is TGTGCCAGCAGCTTGGGGCGTTTAGGGGACAGTTACAATCAGCCCCAGCATTTT. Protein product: CASSLGRLGDSYNQPQHF.

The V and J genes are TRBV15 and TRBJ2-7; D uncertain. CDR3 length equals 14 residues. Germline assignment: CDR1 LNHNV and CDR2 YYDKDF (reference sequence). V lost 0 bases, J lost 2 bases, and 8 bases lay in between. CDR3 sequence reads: CATSRDGGPYEQYF. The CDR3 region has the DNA TGTGCCACCAGCAGAGATGGTGGGCCCTACGAGCAGTACTTC. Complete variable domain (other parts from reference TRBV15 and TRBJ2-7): DAMVIQNPRYQVTQFGKPVTLSCSQTLNHNVMYWYQQKSSQAPKLLFHYYDKDFNNEADTPDNFQSRRPNTSFCFLDIRSPGLGDTAMYLCATSRDGGPYEQYFGPGTRLTVT.

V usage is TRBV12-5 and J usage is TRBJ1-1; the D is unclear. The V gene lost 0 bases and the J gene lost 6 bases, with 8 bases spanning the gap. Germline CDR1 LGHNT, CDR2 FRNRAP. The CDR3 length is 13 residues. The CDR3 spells CASGLVLGAEAFF. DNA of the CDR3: TGTGCTAGTGGTTTGGTACTAGGCGCTGAAGCTTTCTTT.

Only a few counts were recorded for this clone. This CDR3 is CAWLQQGYAEAFF. The CDR3 DNA reads as TGTGCCTGGCTTCAACAGGGGTACGCTGAAGCTTTCTTT. This sequence joins TRBV30 and TRBJ1-1, with TRBD1 matching 7 bases. This CDR3 spans 13 amino acids. Trimming removed 5 bases from V and 6 bases from J; junction bases left unmatched: 9. CDR1 and CDR2 (germline): GTSNPN, SVGIG (reference sequence).

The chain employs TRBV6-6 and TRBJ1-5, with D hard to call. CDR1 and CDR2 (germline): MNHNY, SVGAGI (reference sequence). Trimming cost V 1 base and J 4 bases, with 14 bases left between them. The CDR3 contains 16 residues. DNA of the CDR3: TGTGCCAGCAGTTACTTACTGGCGGGAGGAAATCAGCCCCAGCATTTT. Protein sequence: CASSYLLAGGNQPQHF.

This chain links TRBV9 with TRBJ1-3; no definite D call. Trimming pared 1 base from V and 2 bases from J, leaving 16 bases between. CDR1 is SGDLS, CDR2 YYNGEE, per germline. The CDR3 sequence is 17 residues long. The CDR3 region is CASSVSSESFTGNTIYF. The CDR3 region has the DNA TGTGCCAGCAGCGTATCCTCGGAATCATTCACTGGAAACACCATATATTTT.

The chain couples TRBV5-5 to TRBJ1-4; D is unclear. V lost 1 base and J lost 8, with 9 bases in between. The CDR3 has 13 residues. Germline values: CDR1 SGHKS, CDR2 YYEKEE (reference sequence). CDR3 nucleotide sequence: TGTGCCAGCAGCTTGCGCGGGGAGGAAAAACTGTTTTTT. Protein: CASSLRGEEKLFF.

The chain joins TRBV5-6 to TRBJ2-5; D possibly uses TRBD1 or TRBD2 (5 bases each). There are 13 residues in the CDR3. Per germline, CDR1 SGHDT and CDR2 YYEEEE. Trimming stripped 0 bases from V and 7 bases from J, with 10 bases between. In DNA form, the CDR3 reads TGTGCCAGCAGCTTGGGGCAGAGGGGGACCCAGTACTTC. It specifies CASSLGQRGTQYF.

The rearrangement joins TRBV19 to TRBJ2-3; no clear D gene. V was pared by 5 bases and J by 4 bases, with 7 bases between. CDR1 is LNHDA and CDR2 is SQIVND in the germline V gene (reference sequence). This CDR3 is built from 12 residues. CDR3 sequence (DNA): TGTGCCAGTAGTTTTGGAGCAGATACGCAGTATTTT. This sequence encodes CASSFGADTQYF.

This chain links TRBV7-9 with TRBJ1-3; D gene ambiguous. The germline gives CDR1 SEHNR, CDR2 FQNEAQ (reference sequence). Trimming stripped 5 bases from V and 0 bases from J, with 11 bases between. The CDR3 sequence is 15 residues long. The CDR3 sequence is CASSPPLRSGNTIYF. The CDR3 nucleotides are TGTGCCAGCAGCCCGCCACTCCGCTCTGGAAACACCATATATTTT.

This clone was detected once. This CDR3 reads CASSLTGVTEAFF. CDR3 nucleotides: TGTGCCAGCAGCTTAACAGGGGTAACTGAAGCTTTCTTT. The rearrangement uses TRBV5-4 and TRBJ1-1; 7 bases line up with TRBD1. The V and J ends lost 2 bases and 5 bases, in that order; junction bases with no gene match: 3. Per germline, CDR1 SGHNT and CDR2 YYREEE (reference sequence). The CDR3 runs 13 residues.

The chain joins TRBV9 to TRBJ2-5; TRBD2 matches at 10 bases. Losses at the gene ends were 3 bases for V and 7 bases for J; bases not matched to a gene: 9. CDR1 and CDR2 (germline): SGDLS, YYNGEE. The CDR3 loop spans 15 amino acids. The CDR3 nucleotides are TGTGCCAGCAGCGGCTCAGCGGGGGGGGCAGGGACCCAGTACTTC. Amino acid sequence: CASSGSAGGAGTQYF.

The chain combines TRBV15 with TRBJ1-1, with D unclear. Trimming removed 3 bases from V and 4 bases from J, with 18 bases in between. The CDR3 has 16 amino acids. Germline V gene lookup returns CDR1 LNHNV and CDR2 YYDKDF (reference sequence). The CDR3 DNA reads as TGTGCCACCAGCAGCTCTCGGACCGCATGGGGCACTGAAGCTTTCTTT. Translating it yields CATSSSRTAWGTEAFF.

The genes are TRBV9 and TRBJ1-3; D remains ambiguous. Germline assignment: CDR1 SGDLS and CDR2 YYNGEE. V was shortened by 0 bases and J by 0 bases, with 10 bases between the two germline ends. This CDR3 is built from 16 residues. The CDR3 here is CASSVVGGSSGNTIYF. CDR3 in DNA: TGTGCCAGCAGCGTAGTTGGCGGAAGCTCTGGAAACACCATATATTTT.

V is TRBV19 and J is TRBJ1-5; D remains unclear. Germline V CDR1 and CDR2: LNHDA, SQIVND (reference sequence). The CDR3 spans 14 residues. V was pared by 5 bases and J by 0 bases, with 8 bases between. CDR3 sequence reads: CASSAGYSNQPQHF. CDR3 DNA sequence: TGTGCCAGTAGTGCAGGTTATAGCAATCAGCCCCAGCATTTT.

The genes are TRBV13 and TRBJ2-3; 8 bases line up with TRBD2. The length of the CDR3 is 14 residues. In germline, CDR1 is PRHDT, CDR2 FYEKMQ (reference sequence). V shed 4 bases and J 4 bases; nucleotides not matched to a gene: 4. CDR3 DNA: TGTGCCAGCAGCTCCTCGGGGGGGCCAGATACGCAGTATTTT. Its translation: CASSSSGGPDTQYF. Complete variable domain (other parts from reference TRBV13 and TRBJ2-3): AAGVIQSPRHLIKEKRETATLKCYPIPRHDTVYWYQQGPGQDPQFLISFYEKMQSDKGSIPDRFSAQQFSDYHSELNMSSLELGDSALYFCASSSSGGPDTQYFGPGTRLTVL.

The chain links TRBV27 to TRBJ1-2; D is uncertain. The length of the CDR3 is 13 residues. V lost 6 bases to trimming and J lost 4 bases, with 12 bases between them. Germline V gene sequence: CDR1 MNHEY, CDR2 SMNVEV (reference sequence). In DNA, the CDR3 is TGTGCCAGCAGCCCAAAATTTTTCTATGGCTACACCTTC. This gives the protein CASSPKFFYGYTF.

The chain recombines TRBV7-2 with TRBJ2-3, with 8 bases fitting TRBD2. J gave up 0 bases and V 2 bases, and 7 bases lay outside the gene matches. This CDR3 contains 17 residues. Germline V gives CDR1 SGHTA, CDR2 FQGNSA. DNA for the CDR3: TGTGCCAGCAGCTTATCGTCAAGCGGGAGAAGCACAGATACGCAGTATTTT. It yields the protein CASSLSSSGRSTDTQYF.

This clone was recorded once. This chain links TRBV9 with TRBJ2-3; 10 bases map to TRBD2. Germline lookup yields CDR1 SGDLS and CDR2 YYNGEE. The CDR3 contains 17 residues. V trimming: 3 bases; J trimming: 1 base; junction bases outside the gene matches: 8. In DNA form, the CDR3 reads TGTGCCAGCAGCGCCCCATCCACTAGCGGGGGCACAGATACGCAGTATTTT. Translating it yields CASSAPSTSGGTDTQYF.

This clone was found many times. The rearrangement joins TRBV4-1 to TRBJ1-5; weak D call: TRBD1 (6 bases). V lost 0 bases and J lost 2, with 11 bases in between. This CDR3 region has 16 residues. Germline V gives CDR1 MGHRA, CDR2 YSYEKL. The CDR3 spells CASSQDAGAGNQPQHF. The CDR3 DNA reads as TGCGCCAGCAGCCAAGACGCAGGGGCGGGCAATCAGCCCCAGCATTTT.

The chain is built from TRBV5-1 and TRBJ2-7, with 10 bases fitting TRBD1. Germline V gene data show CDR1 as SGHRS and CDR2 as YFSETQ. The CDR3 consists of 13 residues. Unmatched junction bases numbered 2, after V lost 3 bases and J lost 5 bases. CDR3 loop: CASSSDRGDEQYF. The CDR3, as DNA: TGCGCCAGCAGCTCGGACAGGGGGGACGAGCAGTACTTC.

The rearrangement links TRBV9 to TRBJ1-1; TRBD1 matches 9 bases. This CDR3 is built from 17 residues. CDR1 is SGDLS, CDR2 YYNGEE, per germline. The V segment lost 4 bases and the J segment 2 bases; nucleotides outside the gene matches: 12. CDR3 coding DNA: TGTGCCAGCAGCCCGCGGGACAGGGTAGGGTTAAACACTGAAGCTTTCTTT. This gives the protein CASSPRDRVGLNTEAFF.

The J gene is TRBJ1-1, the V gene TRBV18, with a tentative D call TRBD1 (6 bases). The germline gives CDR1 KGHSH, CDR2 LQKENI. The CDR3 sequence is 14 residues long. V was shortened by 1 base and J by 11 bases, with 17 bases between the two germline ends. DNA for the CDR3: TGTGCCAGCTCACCACTGAGCGCGGGGGCGGACGCTTTCTTT. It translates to CASSPLSAGADAFF.

CDR3 in DNA: TGTGCCAGCAGACCGGGGACAGCCACTGAAGCTTTCTTT. Protein product: CASRPGTATEAFF. The chain links TRBV11-2 to TRBJ1-1, with 7 bases aligning to TRBD1. Germline loops: CDR1 SGHAT, CDR2 FQNNGV. J was trimmed by 4 bases and V by 6 bases; bases with no gene match: 5. The CDR3 runs 13 residues.

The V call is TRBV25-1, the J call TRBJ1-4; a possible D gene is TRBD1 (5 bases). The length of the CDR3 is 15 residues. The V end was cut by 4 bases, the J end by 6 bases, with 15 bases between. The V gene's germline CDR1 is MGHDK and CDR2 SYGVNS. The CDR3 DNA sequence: TGTGCCAGCAGTGTCTTAGGAACAGGTCATGAAAAACTGTTTTTT. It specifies CASSVLGTGHEKLFF.

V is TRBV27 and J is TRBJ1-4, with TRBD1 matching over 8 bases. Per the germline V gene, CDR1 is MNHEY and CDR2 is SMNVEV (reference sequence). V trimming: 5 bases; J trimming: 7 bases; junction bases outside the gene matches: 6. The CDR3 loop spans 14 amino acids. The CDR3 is CASSGTGGGEKLFF. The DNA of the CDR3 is TGTGCCAGCAGTGGAACAGGGGGGGGTGAAAAACTGTTTTTT.